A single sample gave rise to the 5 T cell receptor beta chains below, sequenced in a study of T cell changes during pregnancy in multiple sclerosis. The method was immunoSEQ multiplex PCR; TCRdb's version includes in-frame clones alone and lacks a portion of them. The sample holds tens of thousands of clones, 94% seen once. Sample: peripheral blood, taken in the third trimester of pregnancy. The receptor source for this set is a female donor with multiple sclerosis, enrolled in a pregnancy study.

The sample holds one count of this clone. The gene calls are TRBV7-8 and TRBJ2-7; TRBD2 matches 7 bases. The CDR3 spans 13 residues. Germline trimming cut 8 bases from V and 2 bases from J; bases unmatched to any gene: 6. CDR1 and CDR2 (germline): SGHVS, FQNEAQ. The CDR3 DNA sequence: TGTGCCAGCCGAAGCGGGACCACCTACGAGCAGTACTTC. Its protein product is CASRSGTTYEQYF.

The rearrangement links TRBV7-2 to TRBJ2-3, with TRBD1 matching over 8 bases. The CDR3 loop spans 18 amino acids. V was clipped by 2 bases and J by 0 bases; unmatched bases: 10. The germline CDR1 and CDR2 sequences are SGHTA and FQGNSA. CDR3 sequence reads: CASSLWARGRGSTDTQYF. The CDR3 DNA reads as TGTGCCAGCAGCTTATGGGCCAGGGGGCGGGGTAGCACAGATACGCAGTATTTT.

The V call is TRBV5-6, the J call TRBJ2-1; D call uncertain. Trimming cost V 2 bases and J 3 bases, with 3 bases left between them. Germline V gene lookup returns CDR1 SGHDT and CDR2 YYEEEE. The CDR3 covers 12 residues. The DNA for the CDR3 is TGTGCCAGCAGCTTACTCTACAATGAGCAGTTCTTC. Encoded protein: CASSLLYNEQFF.

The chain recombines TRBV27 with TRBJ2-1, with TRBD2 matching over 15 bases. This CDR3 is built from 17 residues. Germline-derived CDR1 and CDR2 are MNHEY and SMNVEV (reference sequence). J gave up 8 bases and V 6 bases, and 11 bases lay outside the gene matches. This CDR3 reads CASSLGLAGGGGDEQFF. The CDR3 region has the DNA TGTGCCAGCAGCCTAGGACTAGCGGGAGGGGGGGGTGATGAGCAGTTCTTC.

The CDR3 bases are TGTGCCAGCTCACCACCGTCGCAGTATAATGAAAAACTGTTTTTT. This translates into CASSPPSQYNEKLFF. The chain employs TRBV18 and TRBJ1-4, with D unclear. V was clipped by 0 bases and J by 4 bases, with 9 bases between them. Looked up from germline, CDR1 is KGHSH and CDR2 is LQKENI. The CDR3 extends over 15 amino acids. The variable domain in full, with the rest retrieved from reference TRBV18 and TRBJ1-4, is NAGVMQNPRHLVRRRGQEARLRCSPMKGHSHVYWYRQLPEEGLKFMVYLQKENIIDESGMPKERFSAEFPKEGPSILRIQQVVRGDSAAYFCASSPPSQYNEKLFFGSGTQLSVL.